This paragraph covers one T cell receptor (beta chain) sequence. Its antigen is currently unknown. Time point: time of PML onset. The data were taken from a study of multiple sclerosis patients with progressive multifocal leukoencephalopathy. Whole-study findings and limits: Before and during natalizumab, the clones expanded at PML already existed.

The survey-level immunoSEQ assay was used. Clones were read by immunoSEQ multiplex PCR, and TCRdb kept only the in-frame ones, dropping some. The data contain approximately 31,000 clones, more than 85% of them singletons. The receptor was isolated from a human donor with progressive multifocal leukoencephalopathy. The starting material was PBMCs, obtained from a patient treated with natalizumab.

CDR3 residues: CASIARSKGLNQPQHF. CDR3 nucleotide sequence: TGTGCCAGTATCGCCAGGTCGAAGGGTTTAAATCAGCCCCAGCATTTT. This chain joins TRBV19 and TRBJ1-5, with D unresolved. The ends were cut back, 7 bases at V and 4 bases at J, with 20 bases in the middle. Germline CDR1 LNHDA, CDR2 SQIVND (reference sequence). The CDR3 sequence is 16 residues long.